The rows below give T cell receptor beta chains drawn from one sample of a study of blood T cells in healthy people across ages. TCRdb used MiXCR to reprocess the 5' RACE reads, holding one entry per CDR3 protein. The sample lists about 1.8 million distinct CDR3 sequences, around half occurring once. The material sequenced was blood. Every receptor here comes from a woman between 35 and 50 years old in good health. CDR3s include the opening cysteine and the closing phenylalanine or tryptophan. The D gene is left open where the match is weak. The listing skips clone size in some rows; elsewhere it reads once, few, many or a size class.

V gene	D gene	J gene	clone size	CDR3 protein	CDR3 DNA
TRBV4-1	NA	TRBJ1-1	NA	CASSQSGGRTEAFF	TGCGCCAGCAGCCAAAGTGGGGGTCGGACTGAAGCTTTCTTT
TRBV7-9	NA	TRBJ2-1	NA	CASSLGGGKNEQFF	TGTGCCAGCAGCTTGGGAGGGGGCAAAAATGAGCAGTTCTTC
TRBV6-5	NA	TRBJ2-3	NA	CASSETGPTTDTQYF	TGTGCCAGCAGTGAGACAGGCCCTACCACAGATACGCAGTATTTT
TRBV28	NA	TRBJ2-5	NA	CASTPKRGQETQYF	TGTGCCAGCACCCCTAAGAGGGGACAAGAGACCCAGTACTTC
TRBV4-2	TRBD1	TRBJ1-1	NA	CASSLGTGGPNTEAFF	TGTGCCAGCAGCCTTGGGACAGGGGGCCCCAACACTGAAGCTTTCTTT
TRBV29-1	NA	TRBJ2-7	NA	CSIQQVDYEQYF	TGCAGCATTCAACAGGTAGACTACGAGCAGTACTTC
TRBV4-2	TRBD1	TRBJ1-1	few	CASSQTGKADTEAFF	TGTGCCAGCAGCCAGACAGGGAAGGCAGACACTGAAGCTTTCTTT
TRBV6-2/TRBV6-3	TRBD1	TRBJ2-5	few	CASRTGTEEETQYF	TGTGCCAGCAGAACCGGGACAGAAGAGGAGACCCAGTACTTC
TRBV7-2	NA	TRBJ2-7	NA	CASSVTLQGTGSWTYEQYF	TGTGCCAGCAGCGTAACTCTCCAGGGGACGGGCAGTTGGACCTACGAGCAGTACTTC
TRBV29-1	TRBD2	TRBJ2-5	NA	CSVAGGFGETQYF	TGCAGCGTTGCGGGGGGATTTGGGGAGACCCAGTACTTC
TRBV6-2/TRBV6-3	NA	TRBJ1-4	NA	CASRDPGRGREKLFF	TGTGCCAGCAGGGACCCGGGACGCGGACGTGAAAAACTGTTTTTT
TRBV4-1	TRBD1	TRBJ2-7	many	CASSQERTGYEQYF	TGCGCCAGCAGCCAAGAACGGACAGGGTACGAGCAGTACTTC
TRBV6-5	TRBD1	TRBJ1-1	NA	CASTYRDRMNTEAFF	TGTGCCAGCACCTACCGGGACAGGATGAACACTGAAGCTTTCTTT
TRBV6-1	TRBD1	TRBJ1-5	NA	CASRDGQGRDYSNQPQHF	TGTGCCAGCAGAGACGGACAGGGGAGGGATTATAGCAATCAGCCCCAGCATTTT
TRBV27	NA	TRBJ2-7	NA	CASSPGRAREQYF	TGTGCCAGCAGTCCGGGACGGGCCAGAGAGCAGTACTTC
TRBV6-5	NA	TRBJ1-2	few	CASSYSHDSLPDGYTF	TGTGCCAGCAGTTACTCACACGACAGCCTGCCGGATGGCTACACCTTC